The sequence of this T cell receptor beta chain was determined in a study of cytomegalovirus exposure and HLA in healthy donors. Study observations and caveats: The investigators catalogued 180 or so TCR beta chains as cytomegalovirus-associated. Most TCR sequences proved rare, with some public TCRs found in many donors.

Clones were read by immunoSEQ multiplex PCR, and TCRdb kept only the in-frame ones, dropping some. The profile shows around 150,000 clones, around 80% of them singletons. Germline CDR1 WNHNN, CDR2 SYGVQD (reference sequence). This CDR3 is 13 amino acids long. The V segment lost 5 bases and the J segment 6 bases; nucleotides outside the gene matches: 6. Notes on this clone: Its antigen is not known.

The source material was PBMCs. The sequence was obtained from a man aged 30 to 45 in good health and CMV-seropositive. The chain links TRBV10-1 to TRBJ2-7; 8 bases are a match to TRBD1. The CDR3 DNA reads as TGCGCCAGCAGTTGGACAGGGTCCGGCGAGCAGTACTTC. Residues: CASSWTGSGEQYF.